This T cell receptor beta chain appears in the sequencing data of a study of shared clonotypes between healthy human individuals. Replicate sorted-subset PCRs were loaded with around 220 ng DNA, about 30,000 T cell genomes. Generated by immunoSEQ multiplex PCR, the TCRdb table keeps only in-frame clones and is missing some. Among about 2.4 million clones, roughly nine tenths were seen once, and the ten largest hold about 0.13%. This clone occurred a few times. Within the sample, other DNA sequences also encode this same CDR3. CDR3 size: 14 residues. Germline V CDR1 and CDR2: SGHRS, YFSETQ. V shed 3 bases, J shed 2 bases, and the junction held 4 bases outside the gene matches.

This TCR was recovered from a man between 18 and 29 years old in good health. The chain has TRBV5-1 and TRBJ1-1; TRBD1 matches at 7 bases. The sample taken for sequencing was naive CD4+ T cells sorted from blood. Subset specified: CD45RA+ positively selected. CDR3 coding DNA: TGCGCCAGCAGCTCGGGACAGCCTAACACTGAAGCTTTCTTT. Translating gives CASSSGQPNTEAFF.